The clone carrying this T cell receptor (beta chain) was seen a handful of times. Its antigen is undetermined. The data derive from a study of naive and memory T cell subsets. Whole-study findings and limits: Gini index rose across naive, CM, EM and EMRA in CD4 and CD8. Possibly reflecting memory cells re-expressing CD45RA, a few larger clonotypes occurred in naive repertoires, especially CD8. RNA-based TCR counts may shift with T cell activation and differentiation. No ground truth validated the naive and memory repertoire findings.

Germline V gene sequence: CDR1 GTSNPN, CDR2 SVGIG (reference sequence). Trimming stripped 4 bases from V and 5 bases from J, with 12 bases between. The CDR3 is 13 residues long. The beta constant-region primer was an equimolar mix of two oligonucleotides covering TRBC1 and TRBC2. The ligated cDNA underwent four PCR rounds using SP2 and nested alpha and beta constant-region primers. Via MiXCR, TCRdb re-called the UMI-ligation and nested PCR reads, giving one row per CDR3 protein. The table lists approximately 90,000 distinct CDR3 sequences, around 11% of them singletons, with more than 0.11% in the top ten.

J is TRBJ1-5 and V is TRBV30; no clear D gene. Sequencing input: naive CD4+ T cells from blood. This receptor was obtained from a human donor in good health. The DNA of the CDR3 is TGTGCCTGGACCCGAGGGCGTGATCAGCCCCAGCATTTT. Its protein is CAWTRGRDQPQHF.